This T cell receptor beta chain was obtained from a study of blood T cells in healthy people across ages. Study-wide results and caveats: In older individuals, TCR beta diversity per million T cells was lower, falling roughly linearly with age. Those diversity estimates obtained from one million T cells were thought to be underestimates.

Extractions gave at least 5.5 micrograms of total RNA per sample. Note on this clonotype: Antigen unknown.

Trimming removed 5 bases from V and 8 bases from J, with 19 bases in between. Germline values: CDR1 SGHVS, CDR2 FQNEAQ. The CDR3 is made up of 15 amino acids. Primers used in a second PCR of roughly 6 to 12 cycles were a sample-barcoded 5' primer and a J-beta primer mix. TCRdb passed the 5' RACE reads through MiXCR, listing each CDR3 protein once. The sample yields roughly 1.7 million distinct CDR3 sequences, roughly 30% seen once. The origin of this receptor is a woman younger than 45 in good health. The sequenced sample consisted of blood. The chain combines TRBV7-8 with TRBJ2-1, with a possible D match to TRBD2 (5 bases). The CDR3 region is CASSPRTILGDEQFF. As DNA, the CDR3 is TGTGCCAGCAGCCCCCGTACTATACTAGGCGATGAGCAGTTCTTC. Using reference TRBV7-8 and TRBJ2-1 for the parts outside the CDR3, the full variable domain is GAGVSQSPRYKVAKRGQDVALRCDPISGHVSLFWYQQALGQGPEFLTYFQNEAQLDKSGLPSDRFFAERPEGSVSTLKIQRTQQEDSAVYLCASSPRTILGDEQFFGPGTRLTVL.